One T cell receptor beta chain is described in this entry. What it recognizes is unknown. This CDR3 is built from 15 residues. Germline-derived CDR1 and CDR2 are LGHDT and YNNKEL (reference sequence). V shed 4 bases and J 3 bases; nucleotides not matched to a gene: 5. MiXCR, run by TCRdb on the 5' RACE reads, gives a single entry per CDR3 protein. This table has fewer than 550,000 distinct CDR3 sequences, around 20% appearing once. The entry originates in a study of T-cell memory formation after mild COVID-19. Study-wide background: TCR clusters mostly belonged to single donors. General study results and limits: A subset of responding clones appeared in pre-infection memory, suggesting cross-reactive memory joined. Day 15 to 85 contracting clones showed balanced CD4/CD8; later expanders leaned CD4+.

The TCR comes from an adult woman who had mild COVID-19 (a few samples of this study predate the infection). Cell type and time point are not known. The sequenced sample was PBMCs or a T cell subset sorted from them (not recorded which). The rearrangement uses TRBV3-1 and TRBJ2-7, with TRBD1 matching 11 bases. The CDR3 DNA is TGTGCCAGCAGCCGGGACAGGGGGAGAGACTACGAGCAGTACTTC. Translated: CASSRDRGRDYEQYF.